The clone carrying this T cell receptor (beta chain) was observed many times. Antigen: not known. The sample originates from a study of T-cell reconstitution after alpha-beta-depleted transplantation in children. Preparing the TCRbeta library involved the use of unique molecular identifiers. TCRdb ran MiXCR on the PCR reads and lists one entry per CDR3 protein. The data contain 100,000 or so distinct CDR3 sequences, 4.5% to 7.5% of them singletons. The CDR3 contains 18 residues. V trimming: 0 bases; J trimming: 3 bases; junction bases outside the gene matches: 11. Study-level findings and limits: The high TCRbeta diversity at day 60 in some patients came from surviving recipient T cells and thymic progenitors. Reportedly, alpha-beta T cells present about two months post-transplant originated from several hundred expanded clones of graft origin. Newly produced T cells mostly accounted for T-cell counts and diversity one year post-transplant.

This TCR was recovered from a female patient between 2 and 15 years old who had a stem cell transplant for Fanconi anemia, so the T cells may come from the graft donor. The chain employs TRBV12-3 or TRBV12-4 and TRBJ2-7, with TRBD1 matching over 10 bases. Sequences were derived from PBMCs, mostly from graft donor cells, sampled 60 days after TCRalphabeta/CD19-depleted stem cell transplant. CDR3 coding DNA: TGTGCCAGCAGTTTAGCACTTACTCCCGGGACAGGGGTCTACGAGCAGTACTTC. As protein: CASSLALTPGTGVYEQYF.